The 15 T cell receptor beta chains below come from one sample, sequenced in a study of blood T cell repertoires in COVID-19. The repertoire was sequenced with immunoSEQ multiplex PCR; TCRdb's copy has only in-frame clones and lacks some. The table records about 320,000 clones, approximately 88% of them present only once. The sequenced sample consisted of PBMCs or T cells enriched from blood (not recorded which). Every receptor here comes from a young man who had recovered from COVID-19.

This clone was detected ten times or more. The genes are TRBV4-2 and TRBJ2-2; the match to TRBD1 covers 10 bases. V lost 8 bases to trimming and J lost 6 bases; unmatched junction nucleotides: 6. The CDR3 length is 14 residues. Germline V gene lookup returns CDR1 LGHNA and CDR2 YNFKEQ. The CDR3 loop is CASGGQGVAGELFF. The CDR3 region has the DNA TGTGCCAGCGGCGGACAGGGGGTCGCCGGGGAGCTGTTTTTT.

The J gene is TRBJ2-5, the V gene TRBV18; D gene ambiguous. This CDR3 is built from 14 residues. Germline V gives CDR1 KGHSH, CDR2 LQKENI. The V end was cut by 3 bases, the J end by 1 base, with 9 bases between. This CDR3 is CASSPFSVQETQYF. Here the CDR3 DNA reads TGTGCCAGCTCACCCTTCTCAGTCCAAGAGACCCAGTACTTC.

The chain is built from TRBV9 and TRBJ1-4; TRBD1 matches at 9 bases. The CDR3 runs 14 residues. In germline, CDR1 is SGDLS, CDR2 YYNGEE. After removal of 0 bases from V and 11 bases from J, the junction contained 5 bases not matched to a gene. The CDR3: CASSVETGGEKLFF. The CDR3, as DNA: TGTGCCAGCAGCGTAGAAACAGGGGGCGAGAAACTGTTTTTT.

This chain uses TRBV24-1 with TRBJ1-4; 10 nucleotides line up with TRBD1. V shed 4 bases and J 7 bases; nucleotides not matched to a gene: 11. This CDR3 has 17 amino acids. Germline V gene lookup returns CDR1 KGHDR and CDR2 SFDVKD. Here the CDR3 DNA reads TGTGCCACCAGTGACCCAAGACAGGGGGCGCGAGGTGAAAAACTGTTTTTT. This encodes CATSDPRQGARGEKLFF.

The chain carries TRBV5-1 and TRBJ1-1; perhaps TRBD1 as D (5 bases). CDR1 and CDR2 from the germline V gene are SGHRS and YFSETQ. V dropped 0 bases and J dropped 1 base, with 7 bases sitting between them. The CDR3 extends over 14 amino acids. The CDR3 region has the DNA TGCGCCAGCAGCTTGGGACAGTCGAACACTGAAGCTTTCTTT. It translates to CASSLGQSNTEAFF.

V usage is TRBV6-5 and J usage is TRBJ2-5; TRBD1 matches 7 bases. In germline, CDR1 is MNHEY, CDR2 SVGAGI. After removal of 5 bases from V and 1 base from J, the junction contained 7 bases not matched to a gene. The CDR3 loop spans 15 amino acids. The CDR3 is CASSTRQGSQETQYF. CDR3 sequence (DNA): TGTGCCAGCAGTACCCGACAGGGCTCCCAAGAGACCCAGTACTTC.

This clone is a singleton in its sample. This chain connects TRBV28 to TRBJ2-1; D remains ambiguous. The V end lost 3 bases, the J end lost 5 bases, and 8 bases lay between the germline ends. CDR1 is MDHEN and CDR2 is SYDVKM in the germline V gene. This CDR3 comprises 13 residues. CDR3 loop: CASSFYRNNEQFF. CDR3 DNA: TGTGCCAGCAGTTTTTACAGAAACAATGAGCAGTTCTTC.

The chain carries TRBV5-1 and TRBJ1-3; 7 nucleotides line up with TRBD1. Germline loops: CDR1 SGHRS, CDR2 YFSETQ. The CDR3 is 16 amino acids. Unmatched junction bases numbered 7, after V lost 4 bases and J lost 0 bases. CDR3: CASSSWDSRSGNTIYF. DNA of the CDR3: TGCGCCAGCAGCAGCTGGGACAGCCGCTCTGGAAACACCATATATTTT.

This chain uses TRBV12-1 with TRBJ1-6. TRBV12-1 is a known pseudogene. This CDR3 is 19 amino acids long. The chain's CDR3 is CASSFYHGGGGLCNSPLHF. The CDR3 DNA is TGTGCCAGCAGCTTTTACCACGGTGGGGGGGGCTTATGTAATTCACCCCTCCACTTT.

The chain combines TRBV6-5 with TRBJ1-1; D is perhaps TRBD1 (6 bases). V was trimmed by 2 bases and J by 4 bases, leaving 11 bases between them. The CDR3 has 14 residues. Germline V gene sequence: CDR1 MNHEY, CDR2 SVGAGI. In DNA, the CDR3 is TGTGCCAGCAGTTACGGGCAGGGGCGCACTGAAGCTTTCTTT. Its translation is CASSYGQGRTEAFF.

This sequence joins TRBV30 and TRBJ1-6; a weak D match, TRBD1 (5 bases). Looked up from germline, CDR1 is GTSNPN and CDR2 is SVGIG (reference sequence). CDR3 length: 12 amino acids. The V gene lost 3 bases and the J gene lost 7 bases, with 7 bases spanning the gap. CDR3 region: CAWSRQNSPLHF. The CDR3 coding sequence is TGTGCCTGGAGCCGACAGAATTCACCCCTCCACTTT.

The chain couples TRBV7-2 to TRBJ2-7; D gene uncertain. In germline, CDR1 is SGHTA, CDR2 FQGNSA. V was trimmed by 2 bases and J by 5 bases, leaving 19 bases between them. The length of the CDR3 is 16 residues. This chain's CDR3 is CASSLIYGGPLDEQYF. CDR3 DNA sequence: TGTGCCAGCAGCTTAATTTATGGCGGCCCCCTTGACGAGCAGTACTTC.

The V and J genes are TRBV11-2 and TRBJ1-2, with 10 positions matching TRBD1. The V gene's germline CDR1 is SGHAT and CDR2 FQNNGV. V lost 4 bases and J lost 4; bases outside the gene matches: 15. The CDR3 extends over 18 amino acids. The CDR3 DNA reads TGTGCCAGCAGCTCAATACGGGACAGGGGTTTTTCAGGCTATGGCTACACCTTC. Translation gives CASSSIRDRGFSGYGYTF.

CDR3 nucleotides: TGTGCCAGCAGTGCCCCGACTAGCGGAACAGATACGCAGTATTTT. It codes for CASSAPTSGTDTQYF. The rearrangement uses TRBV28 and TRBJ2-3, with TRBD2 identical over 9 bases. The CDR3 has 15 residues. The germline V gene encodes CDR1 MDHEN and CDR2 SYDVKM. With 5 bases clipped from V and 3 bases from J, the junction kept 6 bases outside the gene matches.

This clone appeared a single time. V usage is TRBV5-1 and J usage is TRBJ1-2; no reliable D call. The CDR3 covers 12 residues. Germline V gene lookup returns CDR1 SGHRS and CDR2 YFSETQ. Trimming took off 0 bases at V and 8 bases at J, with 8 bases between the two ends. The CDR3 region is CASSLDKNGYTF. The CDR3 coding sequence is TGCGCCAGCAGCTTGGACAAAAACGGCTACACCTTC.